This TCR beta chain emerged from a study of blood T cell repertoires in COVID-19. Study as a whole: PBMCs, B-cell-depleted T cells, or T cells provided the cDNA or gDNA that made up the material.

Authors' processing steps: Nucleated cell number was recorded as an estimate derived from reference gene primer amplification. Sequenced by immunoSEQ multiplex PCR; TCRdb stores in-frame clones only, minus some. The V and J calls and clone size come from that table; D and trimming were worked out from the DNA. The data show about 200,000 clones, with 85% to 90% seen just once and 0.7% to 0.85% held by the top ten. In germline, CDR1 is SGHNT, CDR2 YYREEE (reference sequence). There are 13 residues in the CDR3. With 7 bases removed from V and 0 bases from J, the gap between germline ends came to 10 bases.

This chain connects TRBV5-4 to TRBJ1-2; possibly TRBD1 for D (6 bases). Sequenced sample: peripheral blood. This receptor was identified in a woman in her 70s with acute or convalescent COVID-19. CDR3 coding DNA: TGTGCCAGCGGAGACAGGTCTAACTATGGCTACACCTTC. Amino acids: CASGDRSNYGYTF.